The 27 T cell receptor beta chains presented below share a single source sample, sequenced in a study of shared clonotypes between healthy human individuals. Generated by immunoSEQ multiplex PCR, the TCRdb table keeps only in-frame clones and is missing some. In the table there are under 650,000 clones, about 95% of which are singletons. Material: naive CD4+ T cells sorted from blood. The subset here: CD45RA+ positively selected. These receptor sequences come from a woman younger than 45 in good health.

This chain links TRBV6-6 with TRBJ2-5; 7 bases are shared with TRBD1. The CDR3 spans 11 residues. The trim removed 7 bases at V and 4 bases at J, leaving 0 bases unmatched. Per the germline V gene, CDR1 is MNHNY and CDR2 is SVGAGI (reference sequence). The CDR3 region is CASNRGETQYF. The CDR3 nucleotides read TGTGCCAGCAACAGGGGAGAGACCCAGTACTTC.

The V and J genes are TRBV27 and TRBJ2-3, with TRBD1 identical over 9 bases. Germline CDR1 is MNHEY and CDR2 is SMNVEV (reference sequence). J lost 2 bases, V lost 6 bases, and 6 bases had no gene match. The CDR3 is made up of 15 amino acids. The CDR3 DNA follows: TGTGCCAGCAGGCGGGACAGGGTATTCACAGATACGCAGTATTTT. Amino acids: CASRRDRVFTDTQYF.

The J gene is TRBJ2-2, the V gene TRBV11-2; D is unclear. CDR3 length: 16 residues. CDR1 is SGHAT, CDR2 FQNNGV, per germline. Trimming took 2 bases from V and 2 from J, leaving 12 bases between them. CDR3 DNA sequence: TGTGCCAGCAGCTTATTGGGGAAAAGAAACACCGGGGAGCTGTTTTTT. Translating it yields CASSLLGKRNTGELFF.

The chain is built from TRBV28 and TRBJ2-7; a weak D match, TRBD1 (6 bases). Germline values: CDR1 MDHEN, CDR2 SYDVKM. The CDR3 is 13 amino acids. Trimming took 3 bases from V and 9 from J, leaving 15 bases between them. CDR3 loop: CASSFSTGLAQYF. The CDR3 DNA follows: TGTGCCAGCAGTTTCTCCACAGGGCTCGCGCAGTACTTC.

The chain has TRBV30 and TRBJ1-1, with 7 bases lining up with TRBD1. Looked up from germline, CDR1 is GTSNPN and CDR2 is SVGIG (reference sequence). This CDR3 has 11 amino acids. The CDR3 coding sequence is TGTGCTTGGGACAGTAACACTGAAGCTTTCTTT. Protein product: CAWDSNTEAFF.

This rearrangement joins TRBV27 to TRBJ2-2; the D gene is possibly TRBD2 (5 bases). Germline CDR1 and CDR2: MNHEY and SMNVEV (reference sequence). Trimming removed 6 bases from V and 4 bases from J, with 15 bases in between. There are 15 residues in the CDR3. CDR3 protein: CASRLDYLGTGELFF. The CDR3 DNA is TGTGCCAGCAGACTTGACTATCTGGGCACCGGGGAGCTGTTTTTT.

This sequence joins TRBV27 and TRBJ2-1, with 8 bases aligning to TRBD2. There are 16 residues in the CDR3. CDR1 is MNHEY, CDR2 SMNVEV, per germline (reference sequence). V trimming: 4 bases; J trimming: 3 bases; junction bases outside the gene matches: 8. As DNA, the CDR3 is TGTGCCAGCAGTTATAGACCGGGACTAGTCTACAATGAGCAGTTCTTC. Translation: CASSYRPGLVYNEQFF.

The rearrangement uses TRBV6-4 and TRBJ2-2; 8 bases fit TRBD1. Germline values: CDR1 MRHNA, CDR2 SNTAGT. CDR3 length equals 14 residues. J was trimmed by 6 bases and V by 5 bases; bases with no gene match: 5. In DNA form, the CDR3 reads TGTGCCAGCAGTATTACAGGGGGGTCCGGGGAGCTGTTTTTT. This codes for CASSITGGSGELFF.

The chain recombines TRBV11-2 with TRBJ2-1; 8 nucleotides agree with TRBD2. V lost 1 base, J lost 6 bases, and 2 bases stayed unmatched. CDR3 size: 14 residues. CDR1 and CDR2 from the germline V gene are SGHAT and FQNNGV. CDR3 nucleotide sequence: TGTGCCAGCAGCTTAGGGACTAGCTTCAATGAGCAGTTCTTC. Translating gives CASSLGTSFNEQFF.

This chain links TRBV27 with TRBJ2-2, with D unclear. Germline loops: CDR1 MNHEY, CDR2 SMNVEV (reference sequence). CDR3 length: 14 residues. The V end lost 4 bases, the J end lost 0 bases, and 6 bases lay between the germline ends. In DNA, the CDR3 is TGTGCCAGCAGTTATCTTTCGAACACCGGGGAGCTGTTTTTT. This encodes CASSYLSNTGELFF.

This clone has just one count. This chain joins TRBV21-1 and TRBJ2-5; the D call TRBD1 from the table was never checked on the DNA. TRBV21-1 has pseudogene status. The CDR3 covers 15 residues. This chain's CDR3 is CASSKGGQPQETQYF. The CDR3 bases are TGTGCCAGCAGCAAAGGGGGACAGCCTCAAGAGACCCAGTACTTC.

The gene calls are TRBV11-1 and TRBJ1-5, with 9 bases lining up with TRBD1. The germline V gene has CDR1 SGHAT and CDR2 FQDESV (reference sequence). The CDR3 length is 13 residues. The ends lost 5 bases at V and 7 bases at J; junction bases unmatched: 3. The CDR3 DNA reads as TGTGCCAGCAGCGGACAGGGGAACCAGCCCCAGCATTTT. It is translated as CASSGQGNQPQHF.

The chain is built from TRBV6-4 and TRBJ1-1; 9 positions agree with TRBD1. J lost 3 bases, V lost 8 bases, and 7 bases had no gene match. CDR1 and CDR2 (germline): MRHNA, SNTAGT. CDR3 length: 14 residues. The CDR3 bases are TGTGCCAGCCGACCGAGGACAGGGGACACTGAAGCTTTCTTT. Amino acid sequence: CASRPRTGDTEAFF.

The V and J genes are TRBV18 and TRBJ2-1; weak D call: TRBD1 (5 bases). The CDR3 is 15 residues long. Germline V gene lookup returns CDR1 KGHSH and CDR2 LQKENI. V was pared by 3 bases and J by 4 bases, with 13 bases between. CDR3 nucleotides: TGTGCCAGCTCACCTCGCCGGACACAGTACAATGAGCAGTTCTTC. The encoded protein is CASSPRRTQYNEQFF.

The rearrangement joins TRBV9 to TRBJ2-1; 11 bases match TRBD2. The CDR3 consists of 16 residues. Germline-derived CDR1 and CDR2 are SGDLS and YYNGEE. The ends lost 7 bases at V and 7 bases at J; junction bases unmatched: 13. The CDR3 sequence is CASAPLVAGGVNEQFF. The CDR3 DNA reads as TGTGCCAGCGCACCCCTGGTAGCGGGAGGGGTAAATGAGCAGTTCTTC.

Remarks on this clone: The sample carries other DNA sequences with the same CDR3. The chain combines TRBV7-2 with TRBJ2-1, with D unclear. V lost 1 base, J lost 0 bases, and 7 bases lay in between. The CDR3 has 15 residues. Germline values: CDR1 SGHTA, CDR2 FQGNSA. For the CDR3, the DNA is TGTGCCAGCAGCTTAGTCAGGAGCTCCTACAATGAGCAGTTCTTC. This codes for CASSLVRSSYNEQFF.

The V call is TRBV9, the J call TRBJ1-1; no clear D gene. The germline V and J ends were trimmed by 0 bases and 0 bases, with 12 bases remaining between them. Germline lookup yields CDR1 SGDLS and CDR2 YYNGEE. The length of the CDR3 is 16 residues. The CDR3 sequence: CASSVGPGRLNTEAFF. In DNA, the CDR3 is TGTGCCAGCAGCGTAGGACCAGGACGGCTGAACACTGAAGCTTTCTTT.

The rearrangement joins TRBV11-2 to TRBJ2-3; 14 nucleotides agree with TRBD2. Germline V CDR1 and CDR2: SGHAT, FQNNGV. This CDR3 spans 16 amino acids. V dropped 4 bases and J dropped 6; count of bases not matched to a gene: 6. This CDR3 is CASSSGTSGRTDTQYF. As DNA, the CDR3 is TGTGCCAGCAGCTCGGGGACTAGCGGGAGAACGGATACGCAGTATTTT. The variable domain in full, completed from reference TRBV11-2 and TRBJ2-3, reads EAGVAQSPRYKIIEKRQSVAFWCNPISGHATLYWYQQILGQGPKLLIQFQNNGVVDDSQLPKDRFSAERLKGVDSTLKIQPAKLEDSAVYLCASSSGTSGRTDTQYFGPGTRLTVL.

This clone was found once. The gene calls are TRBV5-4 and TRBJ2-2; D could derive from TRBD1 or TRBD2 (5 bases each). V was cut by 2 bases and J by 1 base, with 12 bases left in between. The CDR3 loop spans 16 amino acids. Germline loops: CDR1 SGHNT, CDR2 YYREEE (reference sequence). CDR3 loop: CASSLSRGENTGELFF. In DNA, the CDR3 is TGTGCCAGCAGCTTAAGTCGGGGCGAGAACACCGGGGAGCTGTTTTTT.

This clone was counted a single time. The rearrangement uses TRBV27 and TRBJ2-7; 13 bases align to TRBD2. Germline V gene lookup returns CDR1 MNHEY and CDR2 SMNVEV (reference sequence). V gave up 6 bases and J gave up 8 bases; unmatched junction bases: 10. This CDR3 has 15 amino acids. For the CDR3, the DNA is TGTGCCAGCAGCCGCCAACTAGCGGGAGGGCCTAAGCAGTACTTC. Translation gives CASSRQLAGGPKQYF.

The chain combines TRBV19 with TRBJ1-2, with D tentatively TRBD1 (5 bases). Germline V CDR1 and CDR2: LNHDA, SQIVND (reference sequence). Trimming removed 5 bases from V and 3 bases from J, with 19 bases in between. The CDR3 is made up of 16 amino acids. The CDR3 sequence is CASSSPPGPLDYGYTF. The CDR3 bases are TGTGCCAGTAGTTCCCCCCCGGGACCTTTGGACTATGGCTACACCTTC. Full variable domain (outside the CDR3, taken from reference TRBV19 and TRBJ1-2): DGGITQSPKYLFRKEGQNVTLSCEQNLNHDAMYWYRQDPGQGLRLIYYSQIVNDFQKGDIAEGYSVSREKKESFPLTVTSAQKNPTAFYLCASSSPPGPLDYGYTFGSGTRLTVV.

The chain is built from TRBV29-1 and TRBJ2-1; 10 bases are a match to TRBD2. Looked up from germline, CDR1 is SQVTM and CDR2 is ANQGSEA. V trimming: 8 bases; J trimming: 7 bases; junction bases outside the gene matches: 11. The CDR3 extends over 14 amino acids. The CDR3: CSISTRLAGNEQFF. The CDR3 DNA is TGCAGCATCTCTACGCGACTAGCGGGTAATGAGCAGTTCTTC.

This sequence joins TRBV6-5 and TRBJ1-4; D perhaps matches TRBD1 (5 bases). Per the germline V gene, CDR1 is MNHEY and CDR2 is SVGAGI. V lost 2 bases, J lost 8 bases, and 15 bases lay in between. CDR3 size: 15 residues. The CDR3 loop is CASSYGGTEMEKLFF. CDR3 nucleotide sequence: TGTGCCAGCAGTTACGGAGGGACCGAAATGGAAAAACTGTTTTTT.

On this clone itself: Distinct nucleotide sequences in the sample also encode this CDR3. The V and J genes are TRBV19 and TRBJ2-1; 10 nucleotides agree with TRBD2. CDR1 and CDR2 (germline): LNHDA, SQIVND (reference sequence). The CDR3 runs to 16 residues. V was pared by 1 base and J by 3 bases, with 3 bases of the junction left unmatched. The CDR3 coding sequence is TGTGCCAGTAGTATAGGATTAGCGGGAGGCTACAATGAGCAGTTCTTC. Translated: CASSIGLAGGYNEQFF. Variable domain in full (rest from reference TRBV19 and TRBJ2-1): DGGITQSPKYLFRKEGQNVTLSCEQNLNHDAMYWYRQDPGQGLRLIYYSQIVNDFQKGDIAEGYSVSREKKESFPLTVTSAQKNPTAFYLCASSIGLAGGYNEQFFGPGTRLTVL.

The chain recombines TRBV7-2 with TRBJ2-7, with TRBD2 identical over 10 bases. Trimming at V came to 5 bases and at J to 0 bases, leaving 4 bases not matched to a gene. CDR3 length equals 15 residues. Germline CDR1 reads SGHTA; CDR2 reads FQGNSA. The chain's CDR3 is CASSMGLAFSYEQYF. DNA of the CDR3: TGTGCCAGCAGCATGGGACTAGCGTTCTCCTACGAGCAGTACTTC.

The chain recombines TRBV20-1 with TRBJ2-7, with D possibly called TRBD1 or TRBD2 (5 bases each). The germline CDR1 and CDR2 sequences are DFQATT and SNEGSKA (reference sequence). Deletions cut 1 base from V and 6 bases from J, with 7 bases between. The CDR3 has 11 residues. CDR3 region: CSARGGVEQYF. The DNA of the CDR3 is TGCAGTGCTAGAGGAGGGGTCGAGCAGTACTTC.

The chain joins TRBV30 to TRBJ1-3; unclear D gene. V lost 3 bases to trimming and J lost 0 bases, with 15 bases between them. The CDR3 loop spans 16 amino acids. CDR1 GTSNPN and CDR2 SVGIG come from the germline V gene (reference sequence). In DNA form, the CDR3 reads TGTGCCTGGAGAACCCATAGCGGTCTCTCTGGAAACACCATATATTTT. It yields the protein CAWRTHSGLSGNTIYF. The full variable domain, completed using reference TRBV30 and TRBJ1-3, is SQTIHQWPATLVQPVGSPLSLECTVEGTSNPNLYWYRQAAGRGLQLLFYSVGIGQISSEVPQNLSASRPQDRQFILSSKKLLLSDSGFYLCAWRTHSGLSGNTIYFGEGSWLTVV.